This entry is about one T cell receptor beta chain. Its specificity is not known. The entry originates in a study of CD8 T cells in Susac syndrome. Background on the study: Patients with Susac syndrome were therapy-naive, treated with corticosteroids, or treated with intravenous immunoglobulin alone when blood was collected. Study outcomes and limitations: There were approximately 15 Susac-specific public clones in total CD8+ repertoires and about 5 in CD8+ TEMRA repertoires. Clonal expansion involving Susac CD8+ cells peaked in TEMRA cells and active patients.

V was pared by 3 bases and J by 3 bases, with 6 bases between. This CDR3 comprises 12 residues. The germline V gene has CDR1 LGHNT and CDR2 FRNRAP. The RNA, roughly 0.45 to 1 ug, was put through reverse transcription using random hexamers. TCRdb independently ran MiXCR on the immunoSEQ multiplex PCR reads; one entry per CDR3 protein. The sample contains some 200,000 distinct CDR3 sequences, around 93% of which appear only once. TCR beta sequencing was performed on blood CD8+ and CD4+ T cells. The clonotype comes from a human donor with Susac syndrome. The sample consisted of CD8+ T cells from PBMCs. The chain couples TRBV12-5 to TRBJ2-7; TRBD1 might be the D (6 bases). The DNA of the CDR3 is TGTGCTAGTGGTTTACAGGGCTACGAGCAGTACTTC. Protein product: CASGLQGYEQYF.